This T cell receptor beta chain stems from a study of radiation and T cells in renal cell carcinoma. Study summary: Nephrectomy followed 15 Gy stereotactic body radiation by 4 weeks. The study's findings and limits: Top tumor clonotypes rose in blood 2 weeks post-radiation, then contracted.

The assay was immunoSEQ multiplex PCR, and TCRdb's table has in-frame clones only and misses some. The sample holds more than 140,000 clones, roughly 83% seen once. V was cut by 5 bases and J by 7 bases, with 15 bases left in between. This CDR3 is built from 14 residues. In germline, CDR1 is SEHNR, CDR2 FQNEAQ (reference sequence). The time point is: baseline pretreatment blood. Treatment given: 15 Gy SBRT to primary tumor, nephrectomy 4 weeks later. After SBRT, blood was collected at 2 and 4 weeks, plus baseline. This clone was found once. The antigen is undetermined. The source was blood, collected from a patient whose treatment included radiotherapy and nephrectomy. The chain recombines TRBV7-9 with TRBJ2-1, with D possibly being TRBD1 or TRBD2 (7 bases each). The sequence was obtained from a woman in her 50s with renal cell carcinoma. The CDR3 is CASSPGGRGNEQFF. DNA for the CDR3: TGTGCCAGCAGCCCGGGGGGCAGGGGGAATGAGCAGTTCTTC.